The sample holds a few counts of the clone carrying this T cell receptor beta chain. The CDR3 extends over 17 amino acids. Germline V lookup: CDR1 MDHEN, CDR2 SYDVKM. With 3 bases clipped from V and 5 bases from J, the junction kept 11 bases outside the gene matches. This specimen comes from a study of T-cell reconstitution after alpha-beta-depleted transplantation in children. TCRbeta library preparation incorporated unique molecular identifiers. TCRdb processed the PCR reads anew with MiXCR; each CDR3 protein has one entry. Here the sample spans approximately 590,000 distinct CDR3 sequences, 10% to 13% being singletons.

The chain combines TRBV28 with TRBJ2-7, with 12 bases matching TRBD2. Source: PBMCs from the stem cell graft donor, taken from the stem cell graft. The TCR originated in a human donor who donated a stem cell graft to a child with acute myeloid leukemia. CDR3: CASSLTATGLAGDEQYF. CDR3 sequence (DNA): TGTGCCAGCAGTTTGACCGCTACGGGACTAGCGGGCGACGAGCAGTACTTC.